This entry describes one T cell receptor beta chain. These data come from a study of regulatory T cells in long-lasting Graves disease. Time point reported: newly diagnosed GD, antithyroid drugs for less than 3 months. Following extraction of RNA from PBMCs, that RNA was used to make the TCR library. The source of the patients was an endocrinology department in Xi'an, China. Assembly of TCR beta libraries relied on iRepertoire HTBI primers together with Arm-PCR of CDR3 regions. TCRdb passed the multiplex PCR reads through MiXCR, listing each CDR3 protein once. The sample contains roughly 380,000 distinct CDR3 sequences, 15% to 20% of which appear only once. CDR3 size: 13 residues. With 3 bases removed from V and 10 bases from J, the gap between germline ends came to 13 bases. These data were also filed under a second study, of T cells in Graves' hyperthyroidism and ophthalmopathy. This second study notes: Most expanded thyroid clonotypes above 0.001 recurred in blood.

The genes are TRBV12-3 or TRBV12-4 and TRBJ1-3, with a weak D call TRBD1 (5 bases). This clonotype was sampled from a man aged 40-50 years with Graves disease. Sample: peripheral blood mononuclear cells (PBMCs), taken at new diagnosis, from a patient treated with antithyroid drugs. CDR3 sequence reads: CASSFSRVETIYF. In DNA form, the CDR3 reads TGTGCCAGCAGTTTCAGCAGGGTCGAAACCATATATTTT.